The 29 T cell receptor beta chains below were found in one sample sequenced in a study of blood T cell repertoires in COVID-19. Generated by immunoSEQ multiplex PCR, the TCRdb table keeps only in-frame clones and is missing some. This table holds 150,000 to 200,000 clones, about four fifths found once. The sequencing input was peripheral blood. Receptors originate from a man aged 70-80 years who had recovered from COVID-19.

The V gene is TRBV15, the J gene TRBJ2-1, with D hard to call. The CDR3 loop spans 15 amino acids. V was cut by 5 bases and J by 6 bases, with 17 bases left in between. Germline lookup yields CDR1 LNHNV and CDR2 YYDKDF (reference sequence). In DNA, the CDR3 is TGTGCCACCAGCGTACTAAAGATCCCTCTCAATGAGCAGTTCTTC. Translation gives CATSVLKIPLNEQFF.

The rearrangement uses TRBV11-2 and TRBJ2-3; weak D call: TRBD1 (6 bases). V lost 5 bases and J lost 3, with 15 bases in between. The germline gives CDR1 SGHAT, CDR2 FQNNGV. CDR3 length equals 15 residues. The CDR3: CASSPGQQDTDTQYF. CDR3 coding DNA: TGTGCCAGCAGCCCCGGACAGCAGGATACAGATACGCAGTATTTT.

The chain is built from TRBV5-4 and TRBJ2-2, with 8 nucleotides matching TRBD2. V lost 4 bases, J lost 7 bases, and 9 bases stayed unmatched. From germline, CDR1 is SGHNT and CDR2 YYREEE (reference sequence). CDR3 length: 15 amino acids. CDR3 DNA: TGTGCCAGCAGCCCGGGACTAGACCGCTTCGGGGAGCTGTTTTTT. Translated: CASSPGLDRFGELFF.

The rearrangement links TRBV6-6 to TRBJ2-7, with 15 nucleotides matching TRBD2. J lost 7 bases, V lost 4 bases, and 2 bases had no gene match. The CDR3 extends over 14 amino acids. Per germline, CDR1 MNHNY and CDR2 SVGAGI (reference sequence). The CDR3 DNA follows: TGTGCCAGCAGTTTCGGGACTAGCGGGAGGGAGCAGTACTTC. It yields the protein CASSFGTSGREQYF.

The V and J genes are TRBV7-9 and TRBJ1-4; TRBD1 matches at 9 bases. Germline V lookup: CDR1 SEHNR, CDR2 FQNEAQ (reference sequence). This CDR3 has 15 residues. V was pared by 5 bases and J by 7 bases, with 8 bases of the junction left unmatched. The chain's CDR3 is CASSETGTGFEKLFF. CDR3 coding DNA: TGTGCCAGCAGCGAAACCGGGACAGGGTTTGAAAAACTGTTTTTT.

The chain employs TRBV10-1 and TRBJ2-1; tentatively, D is TRBD1 (5 bases). Germline V gene data show CDR1 as WNHNN and CDR2 as SYGVQD (reference sequence). CDR3 length equals 14 residues. V was pared by 0 bases and J by 8 bases, with 11 bases between. CDR3 sequence: CASSESLWGHEQFF. In DNA, the CDR3 is TGCGCCAGCAGTGAGTCTCTCTGGGGCCATGAGCAGTTCTTC.

The chain is built from TRBV5-1 and TRBJ2-3; 8 bases fit TRBD1. Germline values: CDR1 SGHRS, CDR2 YFSETQ. Trimming took 5 bases from V and 4 from J; bases not matched to a gene: 15. This CDR3 comprises 17 residues. The CDR3 spells CASSLTGDTALADTQYF. CDR3 sequence (DNA): TGCGCCAGCAGTTTGACAGGGGACACGGCCCTCGCAGATACGCAGTATTTT.

The rearrangement uses TRBV30 and TRBJ2-7; the match to TRBD2 covers 7 bases. CDR1 and CDR2 (germline): GTSNPN, SVGIG (reference sequence). V shed 5 bases and J 2 bases; nucleotides not matched to a gene: 12. This CDR3 has 15 amino acids. CDR3: CAWAQVGAGAYEQYF. CDR3 bases: TGTGCCTGGGCCCAAGTCGGGGCGGGAGCCTACGAGCAGTACTTC.

J is TRBJ2-7 and V is TRBV5-5; TRBD2 might be the D (5 bases). The CDR3 contains 15 residues. The V and J ends lost 2 bases and 1 base respectively, with 13 bases between them. Germline CDR1 is SGHKS and CDR2 is YYEKEE (reference sequence). CDR3 DNA: TGTGCCAGCAGCTTACTTAGCGCACTTTCCTACGAGCAGTACTTC. It codes for CASSLLSALSYEQYF.

The chain links TRBV7-2 to TRBJ1-5; D is unresolved. Trimming stripped 1 base from V and 2 bases from J, with 6 bases between. Germline V gene sequence: CDR1 SGHTA, CDR2 FQGNSA. The CDR3 length is 14 residues. The CDR3 DNA sequence: TGTGCCAGCAGCTTAGGAGGAGGCAATCAGCCCCAGCATTTT. The encoded protein is CASSLGGGNQPQHF.

V usage is TRBV10-2 and J usage is TRBJ2-1, with a tentative D call TRBD1 (6 bases). The CDR3 sequence is 13 residues long. The V gene lost 5 bases and the J gene lost 6 bases, with 11 bases spanning the gap. Germline V gene data show CDR1 as WSHSY and CDR2 as SAAADI. The CDR3 nucleotides read TGCGCCAGCAGTCGTACAGGGCTCAATGAGCAGTTCTTC. It translates to CASSRTGLNEQFF.

This chain links TRBV20-1 with TRBJ2-1; TRBD2 agrees at 9 bases. The CDR3 is 14 residues long. V was clipped by 3 bases and J by 6 bases; unmatched bases: 6. Germline CDR1 and CDR2: DFQATT and SNEGSKA (reference sequence). The CDR3 sequence: CSASLAGLSNEQFF. CDR3 sequence (DNA): TGCAGTGCTAGTCTAGCGGGATTAAGCAATGAGCAGTTCTTC.

This clone was picked up one time. This chain uses TRBV10-3 with TRBJ2-5; 7 bases match TRBD2. The germline V gene has CDR1 ENHRY and CDR2 SYGVKD. The CDR3 is 12 amino acids. The junction had 6 bases not matched to a gene; V was cut back by 10 bases and J by 4 bases. The CDR3 region is CATGEGGETQYF. The CDR3 nucleotides are TGTGCCACCGGGGAGGGCGGAGAGACCCAGTACTTC.

The table lists this clone with many counts. V usage is TRBV5-1 and J usage is TRBJ1-2; D is unclear. Germline CDR1 SGHRS, CDR2 YFSETQ. CDR3 length equals 12 residues. V was cut by 4 bases and J by 2 bases, with 6 bases left in between. The CDR3 nucleotides read TGCGCCAGCAGCAGGGAGAACTATGGCTACACCTTC. Amino acids: CASSRENYGYTF.

J is TRBJ2-5 and V is TRBV18; perhaps TRBD1 as D (5 bases). The CDR3 is 15 residues long. Trimming left V 4 bases short and J 7 bases short, with 19 bases between. From germline, CDR1 is KGHSH and CDR2 LQKENI. The CDR3 protein is CASSLQDLIYGTQYF. The CDR3 DNA follows: TGTGCCAGCTCACTACAGGATCTAATATACGGGACCCAGTACTTC.

The rearrangement links TRBV19 to TRBJ2-5; 7 nucleotides agree with TRBD2. Unmatched junction bases numbered 6, after V lost 5 bases and J lost 0 bases. The CDR3 runs 15 residues. Germline CDR1 LNHDA, CDR2 SQIVND (reference sequence). The CDR3 sequence: CASSSPGTNQETQYF. In DNA, the CDR3 is TGTGCCAGTAGTTCTCCGGGGACTAACCAAGAGACCCAGTACTTC. The entire variable domain, with the rest obtained from reference TRBV19 and TRBJ2-5, is as follows: DGGITQSPKYLFRKEGQNVTLSCEQNLNHDAMYWYRQDPGQGLRLIYYSQIVNDFQKGDIAEGYSVSREKKESFPLTVTSAQKNPTAFYLCASSSPGTNQETQYFGPGTRLLVL.

The chain couples TRBV5-1 to TRBJ2-3; 10 positions agree with TRBD2. Germline loops: CDR1 SGHRS, CDR2 YFSETQ. V trimming: 2 bases; J trimming: 6 bases; junction bases outside the gene matches: 9. The CDR3 length is 16 residues. The CDR3 loop is CASSLEGTSVVDTQYF. As DNA, the CDR3 is TGCGCCAGCAGCTTAGAAGGGACTAGCGTGGTTGATACGCAGTATTTT. Looking up the rest from reference TRBV5-1 and TRBJ2-3 gives the full variable domain: KAGVTQTPRYLIKTRGQQVTLSCSPISGHRSVSWYQQTPGQGLQFLFEYFSETQRNKGNFPGRFSGRQFSNSRSEMNVSTLELGDSALYLCASSLEGTSVVDTQYFGPGTRLTVL.

The gene calls are TRBV5-5 and TRBJ2-7; no definite D call. This CDR3 comprises 13 residues. Germline V CDR1 and CDR2: SGHKS, YYEKEE (reference sequence). V lost 5 bases and J lost 6, with 15 bases in between. The CDR3 is CASSSFGLIEQYF. In DNA, the CDR3 is TGTGCCAGCAGTTCCTTTGGGCTTATCGAGCAGTACTTC.

The CDR3 loop reads CASSVGSLLAGEYNEQFF. CDR3 bases: TGTGCCAGCAGCGTAGGGTCTCTACTAGCGGGCGAATACAATGAGCAGTTCTTC. The genes are TRBV9 and TRBJ2-1, with 9 bases aligning to TRBD2. Germline loops: CDR1 SGDLS, CDR2 YYNGEE. J gave up 4 bases and V 0 bases, and 11 bases lay outside the gene matches. The CDR3 totals 18 residues.

This chain joins TRBV27 and TRBJ2-7; 12 nucleotides agree with TRBD2. V lost 2 bases, J lost 4 bases, and 6 bases stayed unmatched. CDR3 size: 16 residues. The germline V gene encodes CDR1 MNHEY and CDR2 SMNVEV (reference sequence). The CDR3 bases are TGTGCCAGCAGTTTAAGAGTAGGGACTAGCGGGTACGAGCAGTACTTC. Its translation: CASSLRVGTSGYEQYF.

The DNA for the CDR3 is TGTGCCAGCGCGGGTCTAGCGGGAGGGCGGGGCACAGATACGCAGTATTTT. Its protein is CASAGLAGGRGTDTQYF. The V gene is TRBV7-2, the J gene TRBJ2-3; 12 bases are a match to TRBD2. CDR1 and CDR2 (germline): SGHTA, FQGNSA. Trimming at V came to 8 bases and at J to 1 base, leaving 10 bases not matched to a gene. The CDR3 contains 17 residues.

The chain recombines TRBV4-3 with TRBJ2-1; TRBD2 agrees at 7 bases. This CDR3 is built from 12 residues. V lost 3 bases to trimming and J lost 16 bases; unmatched junction nucleotides: 9. Germline V gene data show CDR1 as LGHNA and CDR2 as YSLEER. Here the CDR3 reads CASSQGPGTTFF. The CDR3 region has the DNA TGCGCCAGCAGCCAGGGTCCCGGGACTACTTTCTTC.

This rearrangement joins TRBV18 to TRBJ2-5; D unresolved. Germline values: CDR1 KGHSH, CDR2 LQKENI. V was pared by 3 bases and J by 1 base, with 6 bases between. This CDR3 comprises 13 residues. The CDR3 is CASSPGTQETQYF. CDR3 sequence (DNA): TGTGCCAGCTCACCTGGCACCCAAGAGACCCAGTACTTC.

The chain carries TRBV25-1 and TRBJ1-4; D is ambiguous. Germline CDR1 reads MGHDK; CDR2 reads SYGVNS. V dropped 5 bases and J dropped 7 bases, with 8 bases sitting between them. The CDR3 totals 12 residues. DNA for the CDR3: TGTGCCAGCAGTCCAGCGAGTGAAAAACTGTTTTTT. Its translation: CASSPASEKLFF.

This chain uses TRBV9 with TRBJ1-2; perhaps TRBD1 as D (5 bases). In germline, CDR1 is SGDLS, CDR2 YYNGEE. Trimming took 3 bases from V and 3 from J, leaving 6 bases between them. The CDR3 consists of 12 residues. The CDR3 region has the DNA TGTGCCAGCAGCGGGGGCTACTATGGCTACACCTTC. It codes for CASSGGYYGYTF.

The chain recombines TRBV6-2 or TRBV6-3 with TRBJ2-7, with D perhaps matching TRBD2 (5 bases). This CDR3 has 18 residues. Germline V gene lookup returns CDR1 MNHEY and CDR2 SVGEGT. V was cut by 2 bases and J by 5 bases, with 25 bases left in between. The CDR3 spells CASSYPISREQGSDEQYF. CDR3 sequence (DNA): TGTGCCAGCAGTTACCCAATCTCTCGGGAACAAGGTTCGGACGAGCAGTACTTC.

The V and J genes are TRBV28 and TRBJ2-3; TRBD1 is a possible D gene (5 bases). Germline V gives CDR1 MDHEN, CDR2 SYDVKM. V shed 3 bases and J shed 0 bases, with 10 bases lying between them. The CDR3 contains 15 residues. CDR3 sequence reads: CASSFWGSSTDTQYF. CDR3 DNA sequence: TGTGCCAGCAGTTTCTGGGGCTCTAGCACAGATACGCAGTATTTT.

This chain connects TRBV6-2 or TRBV6-3 to TRBJ1-2; 7 bases fit TRBD1. CDR3 length: 14 residues. The J segment lost 7 bases and the V segment lost 1 base, leaving 6 bases of the junction unmatched. Germline values: CDR1 MNHEY, CDR2 SVGEGT. The CDR3 DNA reads TGTGCCAGCAGTTACTTTGACAGGGCCCGTGGCTACACCTTC. As protein: CASSYFDRARGYTF.

V gene TRBV3-1 (or the pseudogene TRBV3-2) combines with J gene TRBJ2-5, with a weak D call TRBD2 (5 bases). Germline CDR1 is LGHDT and CDR2 is YNNKEL (reference sequence). Trimming shortened V by 5 bases and J by 5 bases, and 15 bases separated the two germline ends. The CDR3 is 14 amino acids. The DNA of the CDR3 is TGTGCCAGCAGCGCCGGGATCTACGTGGAGACCCAGTACTTC. It is translated as CASSAGIYVETQYF.